Reported below is one TCR beta chain. Its target is not known. Other DNA sequences from this sample encode an identical CDR3 as well. Unexposed donor CD4+ T cells date from 2011-2018, before the COVID-19 pandemic. CD4+ T cells were isolated from the cells after around 9 days of culture. These data belong to a study of CD4 T cells in relation to SARS-CoV-2 and coronaviruses. Broader study findings: About 65% of donors had memory CD4+ clonotypes crossrecognizing SARS-CoV-2 and common cold coronavirus spike.

Method: immunoSEQ multiplex PCR; TCRdb's copy keeps in-frame clones and lacks some. The sample has over 10,000 clones; 78% are singletons. Per the germline V gene, CDR1 is MNHEY and CDR2 is SVGAGI. Germline trimming cut 6 bases from V and 0 bases from J; bases unmatched to any gene: 7. The CDR3 consists of 15 residues. The receptor comes from a human donor in good health. Sequenced material: CD4+ T cells from PBMCs, cultured in vitro. The rearrangement links TRBV6-5 to TRBJ1-1, with 7 bases matching TRBD1. CDR3 amino acids: CASSPRQGLNTEAFF. The CDR3 nucleotides are TGTGCCAGCAGCCCCCGACAGGGATTGAACACTGAAGCTTTCTTT.